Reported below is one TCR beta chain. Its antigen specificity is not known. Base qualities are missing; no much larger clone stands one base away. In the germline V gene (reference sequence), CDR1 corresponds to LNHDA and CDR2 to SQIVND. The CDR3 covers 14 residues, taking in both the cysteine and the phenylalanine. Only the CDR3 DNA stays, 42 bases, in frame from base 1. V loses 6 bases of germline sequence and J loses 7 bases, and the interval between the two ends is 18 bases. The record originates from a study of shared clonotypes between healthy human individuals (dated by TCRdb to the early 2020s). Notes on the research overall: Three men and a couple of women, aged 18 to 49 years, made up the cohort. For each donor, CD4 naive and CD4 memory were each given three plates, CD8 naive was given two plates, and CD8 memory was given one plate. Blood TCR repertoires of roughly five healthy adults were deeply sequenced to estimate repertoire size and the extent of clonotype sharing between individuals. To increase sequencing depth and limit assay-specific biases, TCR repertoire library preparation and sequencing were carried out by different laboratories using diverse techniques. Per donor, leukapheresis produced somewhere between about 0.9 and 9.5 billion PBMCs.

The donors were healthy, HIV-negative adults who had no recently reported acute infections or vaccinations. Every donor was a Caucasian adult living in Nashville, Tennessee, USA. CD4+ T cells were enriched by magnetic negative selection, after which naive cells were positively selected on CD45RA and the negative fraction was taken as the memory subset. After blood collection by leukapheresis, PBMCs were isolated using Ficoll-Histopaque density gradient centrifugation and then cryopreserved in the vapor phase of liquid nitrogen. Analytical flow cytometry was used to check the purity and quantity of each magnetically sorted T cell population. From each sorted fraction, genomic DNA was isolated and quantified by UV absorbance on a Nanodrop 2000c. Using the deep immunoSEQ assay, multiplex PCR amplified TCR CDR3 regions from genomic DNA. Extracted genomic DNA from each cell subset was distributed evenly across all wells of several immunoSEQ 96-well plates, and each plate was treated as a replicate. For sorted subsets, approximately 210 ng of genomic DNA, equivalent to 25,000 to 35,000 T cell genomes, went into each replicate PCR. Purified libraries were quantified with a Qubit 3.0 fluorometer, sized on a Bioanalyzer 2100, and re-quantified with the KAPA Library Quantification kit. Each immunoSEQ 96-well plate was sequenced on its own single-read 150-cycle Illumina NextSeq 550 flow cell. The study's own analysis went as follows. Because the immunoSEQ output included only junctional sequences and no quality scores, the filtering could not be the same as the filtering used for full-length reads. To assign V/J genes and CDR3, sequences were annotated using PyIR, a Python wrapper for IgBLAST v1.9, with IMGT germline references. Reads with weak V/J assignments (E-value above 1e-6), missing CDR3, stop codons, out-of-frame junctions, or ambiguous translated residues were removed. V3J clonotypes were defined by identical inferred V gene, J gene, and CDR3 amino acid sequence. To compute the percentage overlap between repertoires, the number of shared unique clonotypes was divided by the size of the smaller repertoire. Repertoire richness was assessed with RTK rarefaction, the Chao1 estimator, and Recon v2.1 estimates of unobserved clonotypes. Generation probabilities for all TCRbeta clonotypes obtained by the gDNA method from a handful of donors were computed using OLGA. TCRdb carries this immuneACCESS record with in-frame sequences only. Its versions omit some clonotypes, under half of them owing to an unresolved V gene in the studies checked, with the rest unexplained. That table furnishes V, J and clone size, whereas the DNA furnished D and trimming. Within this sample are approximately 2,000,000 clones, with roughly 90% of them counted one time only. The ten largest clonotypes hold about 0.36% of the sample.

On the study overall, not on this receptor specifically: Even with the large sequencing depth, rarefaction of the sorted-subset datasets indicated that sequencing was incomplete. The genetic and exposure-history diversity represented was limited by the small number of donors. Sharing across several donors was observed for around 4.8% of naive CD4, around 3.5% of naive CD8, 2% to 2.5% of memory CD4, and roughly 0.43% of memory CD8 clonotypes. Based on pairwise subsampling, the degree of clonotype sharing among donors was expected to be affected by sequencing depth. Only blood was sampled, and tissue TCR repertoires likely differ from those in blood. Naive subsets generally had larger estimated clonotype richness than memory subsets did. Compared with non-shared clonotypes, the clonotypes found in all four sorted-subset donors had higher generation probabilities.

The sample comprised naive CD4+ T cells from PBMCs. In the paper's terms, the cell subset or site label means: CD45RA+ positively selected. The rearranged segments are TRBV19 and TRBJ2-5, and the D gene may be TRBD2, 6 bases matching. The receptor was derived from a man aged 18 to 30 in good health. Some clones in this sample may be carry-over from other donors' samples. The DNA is TGTGCCAGTAGGTCCTCGGGAGCTGTAGGGACCCAGTACTTC. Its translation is CASRSSGAVGTQYF.